The 5 T cell receptor beta chains below all came from one sample that was sequenced in a study of lymphopenia after photon versus proton radiotherapy. TCRdb's copy holds only in-frame clones and misses some; the assay was immunoSEQ multiplex PCR. The repertoire includes 60,000 to 75,000 clones, about nine tenths of them detected once, and roughly 13% sits in the top ten. Material: peripheral blood, obtained from a patient treated with proton-based radiotherapy. The receptors stem from a man at least 80 years old with esophageal cancer.

This clone was detected only a few times. The J gene is TRBJ1-2, the V gene TRBV9; no definite D call. Trimming cost V 4 bases and J 4 bases, with 14 bases left between them. This CDR3 contains 14 residues. The germline V gene encodes CDR1 SGDLS and CDR2 YYNGEE. CDR3 coding DNA: TGTGCCAGCAGCCCCAGAGGCAGCAGCTATGGCTACACCTTC. Residues: CASSPRGSSYGYTF. Drawing the rest from reference TRBV9 and TRBJ1-2, the complete variable domain is DSGVTQTPKHLITATGQRVTLRCSPRSGDLSVYWYQQSLDQGLQFLIQYYNGEERAKGNILERFSAQQFPDLHSELNLSSLELGDSALYFCASSPRGSSYGYTFGSGTRLTVV.

The chain couples TRBV19 to TRBJ2-5, with D possibly TRBD2 on 5 matching bases. This CDR3 comprises 14 residues. The germline V gene encodes CDR1 LNHDA and CDR2 SQIVND (reference sequence). The V and J ends lost 1 base and 5 bases respectively, with 11 bases between them. CDR3 residues: CASSIAGGRETQYF. CDR3 bases: TGTGCCAGTAGTATAGCAGGAGGCCGGGAGACCCAGTACTTC. Full variable domain (missing parts from reference TRBV19 and TRBJ2-5): DGGITQSPKYLFRKEGQNVTLSCEQNLNHDAMYWYRQDPGQGLRLIYYSQIVNDFQKGDIAEGYSVSREKKESFPLTVTSAQKNPTAFYLCASSIAGGRETQYFGPGTRLLVL.

The chain combines TRBV6-1 with TRBJ2-1; 9 nucleotides match TRBD1. The CDR3 loop spans 15 amino acids. J was trimmed by 0 bases and V by 7 bases; bases with no gene match: 4. Germline V gene sequence: CDR1 MNHNS, CDR2 SASEGT. The CDR3 here is CASIKTGGSYNEQFF. As DNA, the CDR3 is TGTGCCAGCATTAAGACAGGGGGCTCCTACAATGAGCAGTTCTTC.

The V and J genes are TRBV7-3 and TRBJ2-3; D gene uncertain. Germline-derived CDR1 and CDR2 are SGHTA and FQGTGA. The CDR3 covers 13 residues. The V gene lost 5 bases and the J gene lost 0 bases, with 6 bases spanning the gap. The DNA for the CDR3 is TGTGCCAGCAGCATGACTAGCACAGATACGCAGTATTTT. Protein product: CASSMTSTDTQYF.

The chain combines TRBV18 with TRBJ2-7; 9 nucleotides match TRBD1. This CDR3 region has 16 residues. Germline CDR1 reads KGHSH; CDR2 reads LQKENI. V lost 4 bases, J lost 2 bases, and 9 bases stayed unmatched. CDR3 residues: CASSLSGQGTTYEQYF. Here the CDR3 DNA reads TGTGCCAGCTCACTCTCTGGACAGGGGACTACCTACGAGCAGTACTTC.